The source of this T cell receptor (beta chain) is a study of shared clonotypes between healthy human individuals. Study results and limitations: Some naive CD4 clonotypes, 4% to 6%, turned up in common across several donors. Sequencing depth was a factor that was expected to affect clonotype sharing among donors.

Turning to this clone: Antigen unknown.

There are 12 residues in the CDR3. Germline CDR1 is MNHEY and CDR2 is SVGAGI. V lost 5 bases, J lost 4 bases, and 8 bases lay in between. Sequencing used immunoSEQ multiplex PCR; TCRdb keeps in-frame clones, though not all of them. The data contain millions of clones, 85% to 95% of them singletons. V usage is TRBV6-5 and J usage is TRBJ1-2, with D unclear. Material: naive CD4+ T cells sorted from blood. Specified subset: CD45RA+ positively selected. The sequence derives from a man younger than 30 in good health. CDR3 DNA sequence: TGTGCCAGCAGTCTCACCAGCTATGGCTACACCTTC. Amino acid sequence: CASSLTSYGYTF.